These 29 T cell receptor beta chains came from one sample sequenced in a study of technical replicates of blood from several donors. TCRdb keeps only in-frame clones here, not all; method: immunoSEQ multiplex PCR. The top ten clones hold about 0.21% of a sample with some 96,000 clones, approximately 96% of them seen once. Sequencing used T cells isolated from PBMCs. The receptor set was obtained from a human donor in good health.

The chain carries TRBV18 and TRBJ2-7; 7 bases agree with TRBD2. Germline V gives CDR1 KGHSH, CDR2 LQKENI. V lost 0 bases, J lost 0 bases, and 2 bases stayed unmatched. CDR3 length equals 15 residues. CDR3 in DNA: TGTGCCAGCTCACCACCGGGAGGGAGCTCCTACGAGCAGTACTTC. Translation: CASSPPGGSSYEQYF.

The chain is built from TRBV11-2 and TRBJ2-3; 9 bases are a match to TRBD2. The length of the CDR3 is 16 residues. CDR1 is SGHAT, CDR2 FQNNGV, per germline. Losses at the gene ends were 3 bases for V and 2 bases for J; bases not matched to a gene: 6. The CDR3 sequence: CASSFRGGRDTDTQYF. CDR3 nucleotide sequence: TGTGCCAGCAGCTTTCGTGGCGGGAGGGACACAGATACGCAGTATTTT. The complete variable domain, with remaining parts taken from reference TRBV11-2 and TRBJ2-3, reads EAGVAQSPRYKIIEKRQSVAFWCNPISGHATLYWYQQILGQGPKLLIQFQNNGVVDDSQLPKDRFSAERLKGVDSTLKIQPAKLEDSAVYLCASSFRGGRDTDTQYFGPGTRLTVL.

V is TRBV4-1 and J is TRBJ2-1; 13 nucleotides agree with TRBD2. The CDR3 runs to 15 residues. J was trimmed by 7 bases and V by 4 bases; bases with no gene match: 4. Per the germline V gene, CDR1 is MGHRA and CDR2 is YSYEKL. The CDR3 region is CASSRTSGGGNEQFF. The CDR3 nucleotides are TGCGCCAGCAGCCGGACTAGCGGGGGCGGGAATGAGCAGTTCTTC.

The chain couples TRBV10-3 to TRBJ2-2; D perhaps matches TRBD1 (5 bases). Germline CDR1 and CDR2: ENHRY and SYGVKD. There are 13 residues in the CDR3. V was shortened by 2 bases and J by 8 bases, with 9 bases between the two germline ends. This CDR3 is CAISEQGAGELFF. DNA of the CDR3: TGTGCCATCAGTGAGCAAGGGGCAGGGGAGCTGTTTTTT.

The CDR3 DNA sequence: TGTGCCAGCAGTTACCACATCAATCAGCCCCAGCATTTT. Translating gives CASSYHINQPQHF. The chain recombines TRBV6-5 with TRBJ1-5; D not certain. Germline assignment: CDR1 MNHEY and CDR2 SVGAGI. The V gene lost 2 bases and the J gene lost 3 bases, with 5 bases spanning the gap. The CDR3 covers 13 residues.

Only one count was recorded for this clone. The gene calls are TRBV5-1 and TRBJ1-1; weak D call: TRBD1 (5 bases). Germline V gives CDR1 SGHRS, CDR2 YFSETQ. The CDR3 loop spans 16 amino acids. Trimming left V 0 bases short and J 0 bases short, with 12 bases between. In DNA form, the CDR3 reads TGCGCCAGCAGCTTGGTGTGGGGGACTGTGAACACTGAAGCTTTCTTT. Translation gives CASSLVWGTVNTEAFF.

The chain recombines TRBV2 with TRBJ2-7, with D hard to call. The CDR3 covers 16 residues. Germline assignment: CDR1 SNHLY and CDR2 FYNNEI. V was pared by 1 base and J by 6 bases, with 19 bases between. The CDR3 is CASSEGVWPTPSEQYF. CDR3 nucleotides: TGTGCCAGCAGTGAAGGTGTTTGGCCAACCCCCTCCGAGCAGTACTTC.

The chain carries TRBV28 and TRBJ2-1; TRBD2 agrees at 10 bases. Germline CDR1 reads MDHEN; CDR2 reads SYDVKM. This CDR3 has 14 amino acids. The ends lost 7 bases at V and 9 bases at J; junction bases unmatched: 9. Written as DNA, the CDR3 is TGTGCCAGCAAATCCACTAGCGGGATCCTTGAGCAGTTCTTC. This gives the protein CASKSTSGILEQFF.

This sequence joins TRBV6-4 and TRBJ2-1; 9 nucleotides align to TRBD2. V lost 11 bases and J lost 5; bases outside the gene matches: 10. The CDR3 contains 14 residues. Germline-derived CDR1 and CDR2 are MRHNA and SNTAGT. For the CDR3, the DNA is TGTGCCTCCTCCTCTAGCGGGGACCACAATGAGCAGTTCTTC. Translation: CASSSSGDHNEQFF.

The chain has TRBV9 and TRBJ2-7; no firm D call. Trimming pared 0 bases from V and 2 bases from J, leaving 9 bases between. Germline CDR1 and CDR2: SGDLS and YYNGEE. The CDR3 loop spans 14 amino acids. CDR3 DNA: TGTGCCAGCAGCGTAGAGCCAGGAACCTACGAGCAGTACTTC. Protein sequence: CASSVEPGTYEQYF.

In DNA, the CDR3 is TGTGCCAGCAGACATGATACCCCCTACGAGCAGTACTTC. Translation gives CASRHDTPYEQYF. The rearrangement links TRBV28 to TRBJ2-7, with no clear D. CDR1 is MDHEN, CDR2 SYDVKM, per germline. This CDR3 comprises 13 residues. Trimming pared 6 bases from V and 2 bases from J, leaving 11 bases between.

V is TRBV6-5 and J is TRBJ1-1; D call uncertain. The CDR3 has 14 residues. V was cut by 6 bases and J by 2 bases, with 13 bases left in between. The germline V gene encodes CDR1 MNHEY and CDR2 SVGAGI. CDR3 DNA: TGTGCCAGCAGACAAATTATAAGAAACACTGAAGCTTTCTTT. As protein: CASRQIIRNTEAFF.

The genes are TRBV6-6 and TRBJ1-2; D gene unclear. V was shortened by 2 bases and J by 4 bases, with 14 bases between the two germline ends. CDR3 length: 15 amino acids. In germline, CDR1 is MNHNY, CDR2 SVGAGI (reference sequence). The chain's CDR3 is CASSYEALPSYGYTF. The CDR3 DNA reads TGTGCCAGCAGTTACGAGGCCTTACCCTCCTATGGCTACACCTTC.

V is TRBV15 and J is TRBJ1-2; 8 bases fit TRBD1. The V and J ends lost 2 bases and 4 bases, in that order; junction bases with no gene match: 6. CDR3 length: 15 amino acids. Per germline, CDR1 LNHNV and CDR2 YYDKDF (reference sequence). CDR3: CATSRMTGDFYGYTF. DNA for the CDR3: TGTGCCACCAGCAGAATGACAGGGGACTTCTATGGCTACACCTTC.

The CDR3, as DNA: TGTGCCAGCAGCTTAGCGTCTCTTAGAGGACAGGGGGCGACGGTGGATGGCTACACCTTC. Its protein is CASSLASLRGQGATVDGYTF. The rearrangement links TRBV7-8 to TRBJ1-2; 11 nucleotides agree with TRBD1. The CDR3 is 20 residues long. The V segment lost 0 bases and the J segment 6 bases; nucleotides outside the gene matches: 18. Looked up from germline, CDR1 is SGHVS and CDR2 is FQNEAQ.

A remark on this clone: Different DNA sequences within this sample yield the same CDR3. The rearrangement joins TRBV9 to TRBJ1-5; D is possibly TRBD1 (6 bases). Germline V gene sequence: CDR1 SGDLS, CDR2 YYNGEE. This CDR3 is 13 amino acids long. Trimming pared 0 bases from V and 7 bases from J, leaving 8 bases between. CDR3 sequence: CASSVATGQPQHF. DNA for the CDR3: TGTGCCAGCAGCGTAGCCACAGGGCAGCCCCAGCATTTT.

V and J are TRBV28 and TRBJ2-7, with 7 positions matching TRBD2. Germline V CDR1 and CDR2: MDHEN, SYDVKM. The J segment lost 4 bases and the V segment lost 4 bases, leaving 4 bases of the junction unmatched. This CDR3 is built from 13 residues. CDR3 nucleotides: TGTGCCAGCAGTTCAGCGGGACGTTACGAGCAGTACTTC. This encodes CASSSAGRYEQYF.

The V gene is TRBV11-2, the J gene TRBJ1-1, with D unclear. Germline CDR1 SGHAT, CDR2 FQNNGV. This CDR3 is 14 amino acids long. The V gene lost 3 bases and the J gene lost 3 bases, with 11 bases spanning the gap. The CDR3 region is CASSLVGRDTEAFF. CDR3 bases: TGTGCCAGCAGCTTGGTTGGGAGGGACACTGAAGCTTTCTTT. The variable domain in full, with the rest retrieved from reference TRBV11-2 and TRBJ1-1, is EAGVAQSPRYKIIEKRQSVAFWCNPISGHATLYWYQQILGQGPKLLIQFQNNGVVDDSQLPKDRFSAERLKGVDSTLKIQPAKLEDSAVYLCASSLVGRDTEAFFGQGTRLTVV.

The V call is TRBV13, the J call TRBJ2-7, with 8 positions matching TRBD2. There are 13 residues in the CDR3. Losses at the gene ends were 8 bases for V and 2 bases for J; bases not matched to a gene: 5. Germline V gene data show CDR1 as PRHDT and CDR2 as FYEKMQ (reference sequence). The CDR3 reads CASAGGVTYEQYF. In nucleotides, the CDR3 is TGTGCCAGCGCGGGGGGTGTCACCTACGAGCAGTACTTC. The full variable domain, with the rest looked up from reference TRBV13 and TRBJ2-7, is AAGVIQSPRHLIKEKRETATLKCYPIPRHDTVYWYQQGPGQDPQFLISFYEKMQSDKGSIPDRFSAQQFSDYHSELNMSSLELGDSALYFCASAGGVTYEQYFGPGTRLTVT.

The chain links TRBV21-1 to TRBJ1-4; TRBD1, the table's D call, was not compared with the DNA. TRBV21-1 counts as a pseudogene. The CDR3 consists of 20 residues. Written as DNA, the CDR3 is TGTGCCAGCAGCAAAAGAGAGACAGGGGGTCGAGCCCTAAAGGATGAAAAACTGTTTTTT. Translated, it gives CASSKRETGGRALKDEKLFF.

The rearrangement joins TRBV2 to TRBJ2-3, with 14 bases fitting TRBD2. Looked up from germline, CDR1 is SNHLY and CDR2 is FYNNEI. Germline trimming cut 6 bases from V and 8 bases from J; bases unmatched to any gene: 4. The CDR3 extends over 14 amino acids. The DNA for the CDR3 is TGTGCCAGCAGGGGACTAGCGGGAGCTCGTACGCAGTATTTT. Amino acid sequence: CASRGLAGARTQYF.

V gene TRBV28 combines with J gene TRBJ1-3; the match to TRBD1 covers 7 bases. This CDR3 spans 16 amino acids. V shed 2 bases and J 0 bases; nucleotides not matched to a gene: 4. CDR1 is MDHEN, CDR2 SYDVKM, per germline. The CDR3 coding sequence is TGTGCCAGCAGTTTAAAGGGACAGTCCTCTGGAAACACCATATATTTT. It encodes CASSLKGQSSGNTIYF.

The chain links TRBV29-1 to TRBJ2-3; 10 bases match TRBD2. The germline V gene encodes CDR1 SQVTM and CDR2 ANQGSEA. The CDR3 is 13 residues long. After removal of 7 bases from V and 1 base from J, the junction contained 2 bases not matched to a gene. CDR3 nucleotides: TGCAGCGGCGGGACTAGCGGCACAGATACGCAGTATTTT. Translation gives CSGGTSGTDTQYF.

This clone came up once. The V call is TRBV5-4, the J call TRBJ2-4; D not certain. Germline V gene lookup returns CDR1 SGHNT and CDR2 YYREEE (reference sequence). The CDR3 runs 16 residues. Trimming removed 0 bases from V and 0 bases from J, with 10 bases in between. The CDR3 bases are TGTGCCAGCAGCTTGGCCGGAGATCTAGCCAAAAACATTCAGTACTTC. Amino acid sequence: CASSLAGDLAKNIQYF.

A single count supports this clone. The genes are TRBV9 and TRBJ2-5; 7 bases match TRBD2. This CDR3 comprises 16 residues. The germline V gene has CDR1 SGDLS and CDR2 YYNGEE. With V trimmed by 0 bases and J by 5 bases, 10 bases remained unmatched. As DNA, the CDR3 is TGTGCCAGCAGCGTAGATCGGGGGGTGGCTGAGGAGACCCAGTACTTC. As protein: CASSVDRGVAEETQYF.

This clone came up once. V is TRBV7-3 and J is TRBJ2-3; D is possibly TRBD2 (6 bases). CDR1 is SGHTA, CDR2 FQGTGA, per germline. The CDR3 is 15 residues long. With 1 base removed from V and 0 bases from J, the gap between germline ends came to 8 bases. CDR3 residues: CASSLILASTDTQYF. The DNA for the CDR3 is TGTGCCAGCAGCTTAATACTAGCTAGCACAGATACGCAGTATTTT. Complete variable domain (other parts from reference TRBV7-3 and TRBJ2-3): GAGVSQTPSNKVTEKGKYVELRCDPISGHTALYWYRQSLGQGPEFLIYFQGTGAADDSGLPNDRFFAVRPEGSVSTLKIQRTERGDSAVYLCASSLILASTDTQYFGPGTRLTVL.

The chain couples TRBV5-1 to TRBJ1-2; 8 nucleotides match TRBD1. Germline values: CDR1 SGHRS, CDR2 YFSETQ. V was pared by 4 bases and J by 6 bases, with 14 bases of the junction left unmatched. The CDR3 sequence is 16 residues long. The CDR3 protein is CASSTGNTGGQHGYTF. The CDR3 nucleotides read TGCGCCAGCAGCACGGGAAATACAGGGGGTCAGCATGGCTACACCTTC.

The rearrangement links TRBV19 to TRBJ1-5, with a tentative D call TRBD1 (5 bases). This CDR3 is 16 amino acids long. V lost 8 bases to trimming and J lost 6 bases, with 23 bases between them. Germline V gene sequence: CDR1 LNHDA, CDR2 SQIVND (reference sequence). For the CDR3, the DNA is TGTGCCAGTGCAGGAATCGACAGTCCTAGGATTCAGCCCCAGCATTTT. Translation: CASAGIDSPRIQPQHF.

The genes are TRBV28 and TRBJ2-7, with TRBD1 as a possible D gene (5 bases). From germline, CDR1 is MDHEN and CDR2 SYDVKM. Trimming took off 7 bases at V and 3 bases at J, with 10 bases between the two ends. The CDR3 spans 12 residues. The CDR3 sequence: CASTITGYEQYF. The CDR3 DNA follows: TGTGCCAGCACCATTACAGGCTACGAGCAGTACTTC. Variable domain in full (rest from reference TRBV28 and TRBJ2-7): DVKVTQSSRYLVKRTGEKVFLECVQDMDHENMFWYRQDPGLGLRLIYFSYDVKMKEKGDIPEGYSVSREKKERFSLILESASTNQTSMYLCASTITGYEQYFGPGTRLTVT.